This TCR beta chain comes out of a study of shared clonotypes between healthy human individuals. Study overall: Per donor, three plates held CD4 naive cells, three held CD4 memory, two held CD8 naive and one held CD8 memory.

On this clone: Its specificity is not known.

Each cell subset's genomic DNA was divided evenly among several immunoSEQ plates. Generated by immunoSEQ multiplex PCR, the TCRdb table keeps only in-frame clones and is missing some. The data show 1.5 million to 2.5 million clones, about 95% seen once. The ends were cut back, 0 bases at V and 1 base at J, with 18 bases in the middle. Germline V gene data show CDR1 as LGHNA and CDR2 as YSLEER. The CDR3 consists of 18 residues. The naive CD8 fraction comprised CD45RO-negative cells positively selected for CCR7 and excluded terminally differentiated effector memory CD45RA+ cells. Findings and caveats of the study: Deeper or shallower sequencing was expected to change how clonotypes are shared among donors. Larger richness was generally estimated for naive than memory subsets.

The clonotype was recovered from a man between 18 and 35 years old in good health. Material for sequencing was naive CD8+ T cells sorted from blood. This sequence joins TRBV4-3 and TRBJ1-1, with D unresolved. Here the CDR3 DNA reads TGCGCCAGCAGCCAAGATTCAGGCCTCACCGCGGAGAACACTGAAGCTTTCTTT. This gives the protein CASSQDSGLTAENTEAFF.